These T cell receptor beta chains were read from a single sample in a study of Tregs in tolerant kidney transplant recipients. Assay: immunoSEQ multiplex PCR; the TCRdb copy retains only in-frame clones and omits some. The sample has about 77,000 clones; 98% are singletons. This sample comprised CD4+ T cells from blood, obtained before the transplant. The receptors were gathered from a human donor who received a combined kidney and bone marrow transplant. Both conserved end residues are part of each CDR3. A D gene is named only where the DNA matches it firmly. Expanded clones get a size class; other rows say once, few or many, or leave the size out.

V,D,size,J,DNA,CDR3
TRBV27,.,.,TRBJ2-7,TGTGCCAGCCGAAATAACAGGGAATCCCACGAGCAGTACTTC,CASRNNRESHEQYF
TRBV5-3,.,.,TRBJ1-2,TGTGCCAGAAGCTTGGCGCCAGATTCCGGCTACACCTTC,CARSLAPDSGYTF
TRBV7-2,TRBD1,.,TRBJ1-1,TGTGCCAGCAGCAGACAGGGGGTCAACACTGAAGCTTTCTTT,CASSRQGVNTEAFF
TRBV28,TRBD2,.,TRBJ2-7,TGTGCCAGCCTCTCCCCCGGACTAGCGGGGAACTACGAGCAGTACTTC,CASLSPGLAGNYEQYF
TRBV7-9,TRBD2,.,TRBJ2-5,TGTGCCAGCAGCTTAGGGAGGGCTAGCGGGAGTCTAGAGACCCAGTACTTC,CASSLGRASGSLETQYF
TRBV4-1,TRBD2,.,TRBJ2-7,TGCGCCAGCAGCCAAGGACTAGCGGTCTACGAGCAGTACTTC,CASSQGLAVYEQYF
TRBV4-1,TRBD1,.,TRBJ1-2,TGCGCCAGCAGCCAAGAAGTTTATAATCCGACAGGGGAGCCGAACTATGGCTACACCTTC,CASSQEVYNPTGEPNYGYTF
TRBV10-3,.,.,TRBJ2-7,TGTGCCATCAGTGAATCCTTGTTAGCGGATGAGCAGTACTTC,CAISESLLADEQYF
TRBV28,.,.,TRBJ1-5,TGTGCCAGCAGTTTGCGGCCCAATCAGCCCCAGCATTTT,CASSLRPNQPQHF
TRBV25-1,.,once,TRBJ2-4,TGTGCCAGCAGTGAATATGGAGGACAGCAGGCCAAAAACATTCAGTACTTC,CASSEYGGQQAKNIQYF
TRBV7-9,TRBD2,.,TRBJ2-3,TGTGCCAGCAGTTCTGGACTAGCGGGAGAAGATACGCAGTATTTT,CASSSGLAGEDTQYF
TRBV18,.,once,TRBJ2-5,TGTGCCAGCTCGAACCGGGGGGAGACCCAGTACTTC,CASSNRGETQYF
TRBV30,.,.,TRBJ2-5,TGTGCCTGGAGTCGTCAGGAGACCCAGTACTTC,CAWSRQETQYF